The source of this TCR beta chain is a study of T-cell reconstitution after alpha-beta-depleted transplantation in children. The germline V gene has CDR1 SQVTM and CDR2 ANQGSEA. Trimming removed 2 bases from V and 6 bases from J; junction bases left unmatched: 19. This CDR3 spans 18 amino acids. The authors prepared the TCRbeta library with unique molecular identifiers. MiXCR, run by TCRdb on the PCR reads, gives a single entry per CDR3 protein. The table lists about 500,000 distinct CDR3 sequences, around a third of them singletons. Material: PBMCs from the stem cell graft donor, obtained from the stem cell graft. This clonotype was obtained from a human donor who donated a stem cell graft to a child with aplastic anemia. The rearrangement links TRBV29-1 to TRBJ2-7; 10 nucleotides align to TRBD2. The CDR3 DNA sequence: TGCAGCGTTGAACGTGTCCTAGCGGGAGCCCCTCCGGTGGGCGAGCAGTACTTC. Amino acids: CSVERVLAGAPPVGEQYF.